The next 9 T cell receptor beta chains were all read from a single sample in a study of T-cell reconstitution after alpha-beta-depleted transplantation in children. Preparation of the TCRbeta library was carried out with unique molecular identifiers. One entry per CDR3 protein results from TCRdb running MiXCR on the PCR reads. The sample has 500,000 to 650,000 distinct CDR3 sequences, approximately 10% seen once. This material consisted of PBMCs, mostly from graft donor cells, taken 180 days after TCRalphabeta/CD19-depleted stem cell transplant. These receptors all stem from a female patient aged 2 to 10 who had a stem cell transplant for aplastic anemia, so the T cells may come from the graft donor.

This clonotype was recorded many times. V and J are TRBV4-2 and TRBJ2-2; 10 bases match TRBD1. With V trimmed by 2 bases and J by 1 base, 4 bases remained unmatched. The CDR3 has 17 residues. Germline assignment: CDR1 LGHNA and CDR2 YNFKEQ. The CDR3 DNA sequence: TGTGCCAGCAGCCAATTGGGACAGGGGCGGAACACCGGGGAGCTGTTTTTT. It yields the protein CASSQLGQGRNTGELFF.

The V and J genes are TRBV5-6 and TRBJ2-3; 7 bases match TRBD1. The ends lost 4 bases at V and 5 bases at J; junction bases unmatched: 7. The CDR3 consists of 14 residues. Germline CDR1 SGHDT, CDR2 YYEEEE. The CDR3 is CASSQPGTVDTQYF. As DNA, the CDR3 is TGTGCCAGCAGCCAACCCGGGACAGTAGATACGCAGTATTTT.

This chain joins TRBV28 and TRBJ2-1, with 8 bases lining up with TRBD1. Germline lookup yields CDR1 MDHEN and CDR2 SYDVKM. The CDR3 loop spans 16 amino acids. V was clipped by 6 bases and J by 0 bases; unmatched bases: 7. The CDR3 DNA follows: TGTGCCAGCAGCCGATTTACAGGGGGCTCCTACAATGAGCAGTTCTTC. This gives the protein CASSRFTGGSYNEQFF.

In regard to this clonotype: A read error may explain this, as a much larger clone is one base away. The J gene is TRBJ1-2, the V gene TRBV7-2; 7 nucleotides align to TRBD1. In germline, CDR1 is SGHTA, CDR2 FQGNSA. The CDR3 covers 14 residues. CDR3 protein: CASSSRQGGDGDTF. The CDR3 DNA is TGTGCCAGCAGCAGTCGACAGGGAGGAGATGGCGACACCTTC.

The chain carries TRBV29-1 and TRBJ1-1; D is undetermined. This CDR3 has 15 amino acids. Germline lookup yields CDR1 SQVTM and CDR2 ANQGSEA. V was trimmed by 4 bases and J by 0 bases, leaving 15 bases between them. Written as DNA, the CDR3 is TGCAGCGTTGTTCAAATGTATTCAGTGAACACTGAAGCTTTCTTT. It specifies CSVVQMYSVNTEAFF.

The chain uses TRBV11-1 and TRBJ2-2; D is uncertain. The CDR3 contains 15 residues. Germline V gene sequence: CDR1 SGHAT, CDR2 FQDESV (reference sequence). V gave up 2 bases and J gave up 1 base, with 8 bases separating them. Here the CDR3 reads CASSLLSLNTGELFF. CDR3 DNA sequence: TGTGCCAGCAGCTTACTGAGCCTGAACACCGGGGAGCTGTTTTTT.

There are a few counts of this clonotype. The rearrangement links TRBV7-9 to TRBJ2-5; 14 positions match TRBD2. CDR1 is SEHNR, CDR2 FQNEAQ, per germline (reference sequence). CDR3 length: 16 residues. The V gene end was trimmed by 5 bases and the J gene end by 4 bases; junction bases not matched to a gene: 6. CDR3 in DNA: TGTGCCAGCAGCGCCCGTGGACTAGCGGGAGGAGAGACCCAGTACTTC. As protein: CASSARGLAGGETQYF.

This clonotype was found a few times. CDR3 region: CASILSGTGMNTEAFF. CDR3 DNA: TGTGCCAGCATTCTCTCCGGGACGGGAATGAACACTGAAGCTTTCTTT. The J gene is TRBJ1-1, the V gene TRBV6-5, with D maybe TRBD1 (5 bases). The CDR3 spans 16 residues. Germline loops: CDR1 MNHEY, CDR2 SVGAGI. V was trimmed by 7 bases and J by 0 bases, leaving 18 bases between them.

This chain joins TRBV19 and TRBJ2-7; the match to TRBD2 covers 7 bases. Germline V CDR1 and CDR2: LNHDA, SQIVND (reference sequence). Germline trimming cut 3 bases from V and 4 bases from J; bases unmatched to any gene: 6. The CDR3 sequence is 14 residues long. The DNA for the CDR3 is TGTGCCAGTAGTATTGCTAGCGGATTTTACGAGCAGTACTTC. Its protein product is CASSIASGFYEQYF. Looking up the rest from reference TRBV19 and TRBJ2-7 gives the full variable domain: DGGITQSPKYLFRKEGQNVTLSCEQNLNHDAMYWYRQDPGQGLRLIYYSQIVNDFQKGDIAEGYSVSREKKESFPLTVTSAQKNPTAFYLCASSIASGFYEQYFGPGTRLTVT.